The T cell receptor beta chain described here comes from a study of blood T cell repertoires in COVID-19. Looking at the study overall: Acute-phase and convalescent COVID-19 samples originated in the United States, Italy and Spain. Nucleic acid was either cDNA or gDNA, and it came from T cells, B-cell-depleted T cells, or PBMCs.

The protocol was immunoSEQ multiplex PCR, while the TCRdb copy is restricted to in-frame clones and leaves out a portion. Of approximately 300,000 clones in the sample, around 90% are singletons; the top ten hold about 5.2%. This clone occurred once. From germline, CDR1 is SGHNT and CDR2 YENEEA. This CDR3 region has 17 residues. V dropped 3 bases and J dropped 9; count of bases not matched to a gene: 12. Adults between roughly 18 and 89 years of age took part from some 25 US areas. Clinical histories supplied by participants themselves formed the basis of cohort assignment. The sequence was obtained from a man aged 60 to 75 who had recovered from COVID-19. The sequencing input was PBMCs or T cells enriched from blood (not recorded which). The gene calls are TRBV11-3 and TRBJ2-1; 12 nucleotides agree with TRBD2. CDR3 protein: CASSFWDLAGGPSEQFF. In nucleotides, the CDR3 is TGTGCCAGCAGCTTTTGGGATCTAGCGGGAGGGCCGAGTGAGCAGTTCTTC. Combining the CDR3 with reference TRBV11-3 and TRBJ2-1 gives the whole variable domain EAGVVQSPRYKIIEKKQPVAFWCNPISGHNTLYWYLQNLGQGPELLIRYENEEAVDDSQLPKDRFSAERLKGVDSTLKIQPAELGDSAVYLCASSFWDLAGGPSEQFFGPGTRLTVL.